This T cell receptor (beta chain) was documented in a study of T cell responses to AZD1222 COVID-19 vaccine. CDR3 length: 14 residues. Trimming removed 6 bases at V and 2 bases at J, with 16 bases between. Germline CDR1 reads SQVTM; CDR2 reads ANQGSEA. Only in-frame clones appear in the TCRdb table, and some are missing; sequencing was by immunoSEQ multiplex PCR. The repertoire holds 73,000 or so clones, approximately 89% seen once, with around 19% in the top ten. The clonotype originates from an adult in good health. The material was peripheral blood, obtained on day 0 of AZD1222 vaccination. The chain uses TRBV29-1 and TRBJ1-1; D is uncertain. CDR3 sequence (DNA): TGCAGCGTCGACCCCGGACCGATTAACACTGAAGCTTTCTTT. It translates to CSVDPGPINTEAFF.